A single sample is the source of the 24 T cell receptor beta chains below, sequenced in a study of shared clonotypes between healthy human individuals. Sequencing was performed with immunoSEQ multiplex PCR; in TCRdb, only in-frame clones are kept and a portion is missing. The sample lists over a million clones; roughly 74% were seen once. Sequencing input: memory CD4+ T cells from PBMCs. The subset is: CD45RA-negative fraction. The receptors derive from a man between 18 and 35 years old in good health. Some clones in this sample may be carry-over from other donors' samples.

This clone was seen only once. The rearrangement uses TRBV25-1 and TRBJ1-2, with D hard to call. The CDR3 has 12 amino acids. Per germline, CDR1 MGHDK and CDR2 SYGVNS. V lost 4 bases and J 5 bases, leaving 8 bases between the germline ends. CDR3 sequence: CASSGERYGYTF. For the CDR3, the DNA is TGTGCCAGCAGTGGAGAGAGATATGGCTACACCTTC.

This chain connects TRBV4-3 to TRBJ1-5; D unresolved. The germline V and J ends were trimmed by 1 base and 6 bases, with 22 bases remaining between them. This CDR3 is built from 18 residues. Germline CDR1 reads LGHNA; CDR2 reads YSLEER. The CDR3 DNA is TGCGCCAGCAGCCAAGCCTTCGGGTATAGCGACTTGAGTCAGCCCCAGCATTTT. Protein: CASSQAFGYSDLSQPQHF.

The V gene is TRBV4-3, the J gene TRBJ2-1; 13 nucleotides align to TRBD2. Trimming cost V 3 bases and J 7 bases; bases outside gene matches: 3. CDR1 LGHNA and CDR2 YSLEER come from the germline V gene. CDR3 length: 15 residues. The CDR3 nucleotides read TGCGCCAGCAGCCACAGACTAGCGGGAGGAAATGAGCAGTTCTTC. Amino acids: CASSHRLAGGNEQFF.

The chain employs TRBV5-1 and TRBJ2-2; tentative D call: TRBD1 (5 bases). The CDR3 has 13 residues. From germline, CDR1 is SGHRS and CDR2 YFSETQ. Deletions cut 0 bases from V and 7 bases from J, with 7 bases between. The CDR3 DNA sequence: TGCGCCAGCAGCTTGGGACAGCTCGGGGAGCTGTTTTTT. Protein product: CASSLGQLGELFF.

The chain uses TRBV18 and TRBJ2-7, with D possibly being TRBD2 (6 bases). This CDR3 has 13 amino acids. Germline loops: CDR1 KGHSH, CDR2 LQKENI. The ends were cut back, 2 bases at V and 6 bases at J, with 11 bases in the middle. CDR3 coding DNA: TGTGCCAGCTCACCAAGGGAGCGGGTCGAGCAGTACTTC. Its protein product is CASSPRERVEQYF.

CDR3 in amino acids: CASSTGQGGLATNEKLFF. CDR3 coding DNA: TGTGCCAGCAGCACAGGACAGGGGGGCCTTGCAACTAATGAAAAACTGTTTTTT. The chain employs TRBV7-9 and TRBJ1-4, with 10 bases aligning to TRBD1. This CDR3 has 18 amino acids. Germline CDR1 and CDR2: SEHNR and FQNEAQ (reference sequence). V was pared by 5 bases and J by 0 bases, with 9 bases of the junction left unmatched.

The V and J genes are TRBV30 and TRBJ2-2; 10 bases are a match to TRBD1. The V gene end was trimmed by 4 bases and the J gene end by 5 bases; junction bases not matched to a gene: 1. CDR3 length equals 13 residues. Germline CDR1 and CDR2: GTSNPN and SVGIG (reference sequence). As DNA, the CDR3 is TGTGCCTGGAAGGGACAGGGGACCGGGGAGCTGTTTTTT. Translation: CAWKGQGTGELFF. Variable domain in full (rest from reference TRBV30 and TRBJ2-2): SQTIHQWPATLVQPVGSPLSLECTVEGTSNPNLYWYRQAAGRGLQLLFYSVGIGQISSEVPQNLSASRPQDRQFILSSKKLLLSDSGFYLCAWKGQGTGELFFGEGSRLTVL.

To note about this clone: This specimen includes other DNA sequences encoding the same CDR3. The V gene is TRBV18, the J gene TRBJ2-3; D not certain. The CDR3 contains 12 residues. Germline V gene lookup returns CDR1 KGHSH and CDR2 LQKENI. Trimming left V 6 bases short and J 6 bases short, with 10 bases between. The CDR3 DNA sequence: TGTGCCAGCTCTCCGACAACGGATACGCAGTATTTT. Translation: CASSPTTDTQYF.

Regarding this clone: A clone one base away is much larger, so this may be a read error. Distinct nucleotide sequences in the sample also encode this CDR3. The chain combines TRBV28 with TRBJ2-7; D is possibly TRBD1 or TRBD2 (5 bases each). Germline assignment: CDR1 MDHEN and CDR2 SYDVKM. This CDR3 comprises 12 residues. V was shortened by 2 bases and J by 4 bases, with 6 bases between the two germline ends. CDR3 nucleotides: TGTGCCAGCAGTTTAGAGGGGTACGAGCAGTACTTC. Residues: CASSLEGYEQYF.

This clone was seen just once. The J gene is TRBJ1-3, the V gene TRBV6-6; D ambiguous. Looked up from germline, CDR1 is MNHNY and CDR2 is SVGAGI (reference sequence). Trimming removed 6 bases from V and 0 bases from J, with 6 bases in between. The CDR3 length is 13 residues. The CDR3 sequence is CASSQISGNTIYF. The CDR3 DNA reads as TGTGCCAGCAGCCAGATCTCTGGAAACACCATATATTTT.

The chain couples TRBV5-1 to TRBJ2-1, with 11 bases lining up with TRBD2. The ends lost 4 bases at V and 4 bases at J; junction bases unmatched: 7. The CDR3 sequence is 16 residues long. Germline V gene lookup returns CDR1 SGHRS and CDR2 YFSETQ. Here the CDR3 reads CASSTTGTSGYNEQFF. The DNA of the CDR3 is TGCGCCAGCAGCACGACCGGGACTAGCGGATACAATGAGCAGTTCTTC.

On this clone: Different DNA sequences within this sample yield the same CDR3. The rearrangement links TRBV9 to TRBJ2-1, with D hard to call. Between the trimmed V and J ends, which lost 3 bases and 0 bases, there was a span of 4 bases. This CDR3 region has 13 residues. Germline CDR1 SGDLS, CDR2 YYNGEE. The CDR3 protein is CASSGVSYNEQFF. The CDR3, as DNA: TGTGCCAGCAGCGGGGTCTCCTACAATGAGCAGTTCTTC.

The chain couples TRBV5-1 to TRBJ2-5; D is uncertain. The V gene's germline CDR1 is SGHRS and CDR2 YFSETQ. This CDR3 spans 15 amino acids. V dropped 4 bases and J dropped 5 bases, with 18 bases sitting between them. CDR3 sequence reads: CASSKQVGPQETQYF. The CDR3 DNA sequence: TGCGCCAGCAGCAAGCAGGTTGGGCCCCAGGAGACCCAGTACTTC.

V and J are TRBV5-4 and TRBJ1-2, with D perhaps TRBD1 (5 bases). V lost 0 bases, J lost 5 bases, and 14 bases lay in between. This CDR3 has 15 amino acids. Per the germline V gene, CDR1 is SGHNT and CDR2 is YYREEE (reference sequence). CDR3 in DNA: TGTGCCAGCAGCTTGGGGGGCAGACTGATTTATGGCTACACCTTC. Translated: CASSLGGRLIYGYTF.

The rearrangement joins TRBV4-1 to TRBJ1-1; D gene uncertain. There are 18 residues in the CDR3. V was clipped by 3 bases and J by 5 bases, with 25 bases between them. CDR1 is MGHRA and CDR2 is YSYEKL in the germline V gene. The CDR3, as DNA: TGCGCCAGCAGCCACCCGCGATCCACCGGGTCCAGCGCTACTGAAGCTTTCTTT. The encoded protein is CASSHPRSTGSSATEAFF.

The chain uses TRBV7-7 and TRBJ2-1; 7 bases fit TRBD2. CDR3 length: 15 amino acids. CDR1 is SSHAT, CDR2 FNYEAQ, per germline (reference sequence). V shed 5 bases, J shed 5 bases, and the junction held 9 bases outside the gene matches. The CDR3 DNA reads TGTGCCAGCAGCCTGGGGCGGGGAGGGAACAATGAGCAGTTCTTC. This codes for CASSLGRGGNNEQFF.

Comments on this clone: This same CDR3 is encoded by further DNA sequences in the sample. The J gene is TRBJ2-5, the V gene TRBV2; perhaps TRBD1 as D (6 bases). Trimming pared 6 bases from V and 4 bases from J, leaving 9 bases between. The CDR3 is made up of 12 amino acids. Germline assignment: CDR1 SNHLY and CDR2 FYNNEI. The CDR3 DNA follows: TGTGCCAGCAGCCAGGGGAGAGAGACCCAGTACTTC. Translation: CASSQGRETQYF.

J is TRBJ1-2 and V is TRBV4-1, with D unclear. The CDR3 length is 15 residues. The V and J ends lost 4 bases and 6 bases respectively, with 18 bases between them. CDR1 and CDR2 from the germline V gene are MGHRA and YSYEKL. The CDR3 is CASSPHGLRVDGYTF. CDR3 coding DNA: TGCGCCAGCAGCCCCCATGGGCTTCGGGTCGATGGCTACACCTTC.

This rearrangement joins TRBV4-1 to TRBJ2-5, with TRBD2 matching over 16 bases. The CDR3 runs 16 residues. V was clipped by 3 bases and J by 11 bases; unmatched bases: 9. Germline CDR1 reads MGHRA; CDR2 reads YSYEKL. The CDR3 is CASSHNAGTSGGEQYF. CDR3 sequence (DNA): TGCGCCAGCAGCCATAATGCCGGGACTAGCGGGGGGGAGCAGTACTTC.

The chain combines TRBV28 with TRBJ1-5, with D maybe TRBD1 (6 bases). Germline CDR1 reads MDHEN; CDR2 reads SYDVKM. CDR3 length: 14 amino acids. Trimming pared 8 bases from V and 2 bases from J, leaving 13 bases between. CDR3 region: CASETRGGNQPQHF. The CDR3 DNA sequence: TGTGCCAGCGAGACCAGGGGAGGCAATCAGCCCCAGCATTTT.

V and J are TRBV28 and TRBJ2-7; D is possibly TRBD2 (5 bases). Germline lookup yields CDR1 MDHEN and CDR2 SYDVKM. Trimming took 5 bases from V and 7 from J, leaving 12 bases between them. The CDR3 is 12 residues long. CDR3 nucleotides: TGTGCCAGCAGTCCCATTCAGCGGGAGCAGTACTTC. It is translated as CASSPIQREQYF. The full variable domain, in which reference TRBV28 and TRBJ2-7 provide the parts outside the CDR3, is DVKVTQSSRYLVKRTGEKVFLECVQDMDHENMFWYRQDPGLGLRLIYFSYDVKMKEKGDIPEGYSVSREKKERFSLILESASTNQTSMYLCASSPIQREQYFGPGTRLTVT.

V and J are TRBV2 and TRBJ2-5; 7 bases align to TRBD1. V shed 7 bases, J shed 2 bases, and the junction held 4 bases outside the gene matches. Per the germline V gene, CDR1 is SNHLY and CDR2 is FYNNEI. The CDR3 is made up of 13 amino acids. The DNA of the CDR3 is TGTGCCAGCACTCGGGACAGACAAGAGACCCAGTACTTC. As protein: CASTRDRQETQYF.

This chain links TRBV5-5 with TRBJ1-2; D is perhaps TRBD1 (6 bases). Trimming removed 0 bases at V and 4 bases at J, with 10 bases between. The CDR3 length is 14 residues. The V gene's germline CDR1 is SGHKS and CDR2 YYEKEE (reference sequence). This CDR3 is CASSLVGGTYGYTF. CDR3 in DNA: TGTGCCAGCAGCTTGGTGGGGGGCACCTATGGCTACACCTTC.

CDR3 nucleotides: TGTGCCAGCAGTCCCCAGGCCGCAGCCTATGGCTACACCTTC. Protein sequence: CASSPQAAAYGYTF. The chain employs TRBV28 and TRBJ1-2; D is undetermined. The CDR3 spans 14 residues. Trimming took 5 bases from V and 4 from J, leaving 14 bases between them. The V gene's germline CDR1 is MDHEN and CDR2 SYDVKM.